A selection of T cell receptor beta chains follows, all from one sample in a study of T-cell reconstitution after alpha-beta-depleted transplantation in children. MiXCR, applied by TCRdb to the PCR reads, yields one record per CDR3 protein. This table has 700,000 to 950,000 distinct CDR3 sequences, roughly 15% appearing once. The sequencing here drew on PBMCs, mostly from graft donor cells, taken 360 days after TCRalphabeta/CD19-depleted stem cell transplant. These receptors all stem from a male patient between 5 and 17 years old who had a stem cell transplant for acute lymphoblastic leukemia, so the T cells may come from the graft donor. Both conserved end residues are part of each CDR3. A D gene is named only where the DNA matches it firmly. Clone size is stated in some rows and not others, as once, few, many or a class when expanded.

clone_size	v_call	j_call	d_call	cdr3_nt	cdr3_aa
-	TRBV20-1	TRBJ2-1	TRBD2	TGCAGTGCTAGAGTGGGGACTAGCGTCTCCTACAATGAGCAGTTCTTC	CSARVGTSVSYNEQFF
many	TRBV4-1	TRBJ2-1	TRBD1	TGCGCCAGCAGCCAAGTAGCAGGGGGCCACAATGAGCAGTTCTTC	CASSQVAGGHNEQFF
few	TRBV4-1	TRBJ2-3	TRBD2	TGCGCCAGCAGCCGCCGAAGCGGGGCTAGCACAGATACGCAGTATTTT	CASSRRSGASTDTQYF
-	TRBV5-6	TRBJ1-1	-	TGTGCCAGCAGACGACGGGGGTTGAACACTGAAGCTTTCTTT	CASRRRGLNTEAFF
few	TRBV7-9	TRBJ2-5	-	TGTGCCAGCACCACAGGGTGGCGAGAGACCCAGTACTTC	CASTTGWRETQYF
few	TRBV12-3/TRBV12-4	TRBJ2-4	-	TGTGCCAGCAGCCTAGACAGGAAAGCCAAAAACATTCAGTACTTC	CASSLDRKAKNIQYF
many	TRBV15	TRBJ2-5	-	TGTGCCACCAGCAAAGAAGGGGGGGTACGGGAGACCCAGTACTTC	CATSKEGGVRETQYF
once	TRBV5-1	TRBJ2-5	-	TGCGCCAGCAGCTTGGCCCGCGTTGTGGAGACCCAGTACTTC	CASSLARVVETQYF
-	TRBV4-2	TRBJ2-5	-	TGTGCCAGCAGGTCGTGGAGAGAAGAGTACCAAGAGACCCAGTACTTC	CASRSWREEYQETQYF
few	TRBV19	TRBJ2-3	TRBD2	TGTGCCGGTTTCGCGCGGGAGGCCTACACAGATACGCAGTATTTT	CAGFAREAYTDTQYF
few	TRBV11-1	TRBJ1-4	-	TGTGCCAGCAGCGATCCGGGACTGATTAATGAAAAACTGTTTTTT	CASSDPGLINEKLFF
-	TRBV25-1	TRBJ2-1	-	TGTGCCAGCAGTGAATTCCGGCGAGGAAATGAGCAGTTCTTC	CASSEFRRGNEQFF
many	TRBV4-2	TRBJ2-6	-	TGTGCCAGCAGCCAAGAATATTACAGCTCCTCTGGGGCCAACGTCCTGACTTTC	CASSQEYYSSSGANVLTF
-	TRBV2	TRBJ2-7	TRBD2	TGTGCCAGCAGTAAGTCAGGGACTAAATACGAGCAGTACTTC	CASSKSGTKYEQYF
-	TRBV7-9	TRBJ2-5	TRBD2	TGTGCCAGCAGCGTGACTAGCGGGGAGACCCAGTACTTC	CASSVTSGETQYF
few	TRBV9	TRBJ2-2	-	TGTGCCAGCAGCGTGGACGGGACTCCTAACACCGGGGAGCTGTTTTTT	CASSVDGTPNTGELFF
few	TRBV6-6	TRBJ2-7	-	TGTGCCAGCAGTTGGGTGCCCTACGAGCAGTACTTC	CASSWVPYEQYF
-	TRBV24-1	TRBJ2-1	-	TGTGCCACCAGTGGGGGAGACTCCAATGAGCAGTTCTTC	CATSGGDSNEQFF
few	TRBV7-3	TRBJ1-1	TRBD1	TGTGCCAGCAGTCCGAAAGGGACAGGGGGGAGGACTGAAGCTTTCTTT	CASSPKGTGGRTEAFF
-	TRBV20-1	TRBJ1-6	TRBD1	TGCAGTGCTAGATCCGAGACCAGGGGGTGGGGTTCACCCCTCCACTTT	CSARSETRGWGSPLHF
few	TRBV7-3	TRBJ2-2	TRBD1	TGTGCCAGCAGCTTAAGAGGGACAGGGAGGACCGGGGAGCTGTTTTTT	CASSLRGTGRTGELFF
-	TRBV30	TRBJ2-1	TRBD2	TGTGCCTGGACCAAAAGTGGCGGGAGGAGCTACAATGAGCAGTTCTTC	CAWTKSGGRSYNEQFF
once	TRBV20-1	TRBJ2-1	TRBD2	TGCAGTGCTAGCCGACTAGCGGGAGTAGCGCAGTCCTTC	CSASRLAGVAQSF
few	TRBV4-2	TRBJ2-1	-	TGTGCCAGCAGCCAAGATGGGTCAGACACCTACAATGAGCAGTTCTTC	CASSQDGSDTYNEQFF
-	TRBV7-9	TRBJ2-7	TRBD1	TGTGCCAGCAGCTCCCCGAGACAGGGGAAGCGCTACGAGCAGTACTTC	CASSSPRQGKRYEQYF
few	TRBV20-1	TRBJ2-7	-	TGCAGTGCTACTAGAGGGCTTCACTCCTACGAGCAGTACTTC	CSATRGLHSYEQYF
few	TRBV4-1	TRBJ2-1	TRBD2	TGCGCCAGCGGGCTATGGGGGACTACCAATGAGCAGTTCTTC	CASGLWGTTNEQFF
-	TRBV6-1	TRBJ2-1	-	TGTGCCAGCAGCCCCCCAGTCCCGGGAATCAATGAGCAGTTCTTC	CASSPPVPGINEQFF
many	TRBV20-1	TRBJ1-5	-	TGCAGTGCAGGCCGACTGGGAAATCAGCCCCAGCATTTT	CSAGRLGNQPQHF
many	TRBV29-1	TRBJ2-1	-	TGCAGCGTTGATGTGTTGGACACCCGCTCCTACAATGAGCAGTTCTTC	CSVDVLDTRSYNEQFF
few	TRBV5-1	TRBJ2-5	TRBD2	TGCGCCAGCAGCTTGAATGGAGGGACTAGCGCCCAAGAGACCCAGTACTTC	CASSLNGGTSAQETQYF
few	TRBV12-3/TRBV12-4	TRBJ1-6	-	TGTGCCAGCAGTCTAATCGGGGGATCACCCCTCCACTTT	CASSLIGGSPLHF
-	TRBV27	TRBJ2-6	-	TGTGCCAGCAGTTCCGAGACGGGCTACTCTGGGGCCAGCGTCCTGACTTTC	CASSSETGYSGASVLTF
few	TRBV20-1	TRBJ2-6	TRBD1	TGCAGTGCCTACGGGGACAGGGCTGGGGCCAACGTCCTGACTTTC	CSAYGDRAGANVLTF
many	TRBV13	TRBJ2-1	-	TGTGCCAGCAGCTTTGCTGAGCAGTTCTTC	CASSFAEQFF
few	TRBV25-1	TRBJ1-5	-	TGTGCCAGCAGTGCTGGGCATACGATTGATCAGCCCCAGCATTTT	CASSAGHTIDQPQHF
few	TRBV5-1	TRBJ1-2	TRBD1	TGCGCCAGCAGCCCCGGGACAGTCCCCTATGGCTACACCTTC	CASSPGTVPYGYTF
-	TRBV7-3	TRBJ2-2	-	TGTGCCAGCAGCTTAAAAACCCCGGGGGGCAGGGCGGCCACCGGGGAGCTGTTTTTT	CASSLKTPGGRAATGELFF
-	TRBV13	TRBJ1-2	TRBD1	TGTGCCAGCAGCGGCCAGCGGGACAGGTGGTCTGGCTACACCTTC	CASSGQRDRWSGYTF
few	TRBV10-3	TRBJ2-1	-	TGTGCCATCGGCGGGGCCAGCTCCTACAATGAGCAGTTCTTC	CAIGGASSYNEQFF